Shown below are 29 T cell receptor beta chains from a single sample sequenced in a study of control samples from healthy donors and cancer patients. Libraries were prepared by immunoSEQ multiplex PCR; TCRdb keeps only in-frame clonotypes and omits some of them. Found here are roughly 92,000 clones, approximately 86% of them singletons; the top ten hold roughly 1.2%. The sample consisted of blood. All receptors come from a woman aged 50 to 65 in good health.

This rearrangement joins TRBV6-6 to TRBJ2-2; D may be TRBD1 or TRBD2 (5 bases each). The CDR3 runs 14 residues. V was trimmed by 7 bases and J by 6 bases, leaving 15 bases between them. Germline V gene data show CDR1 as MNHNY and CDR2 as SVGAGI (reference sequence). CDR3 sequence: CASTPKGRAGELFF. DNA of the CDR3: TGTGCCAGCACCCCCAAGGGGCGGGCCGGGGAGCTGTTTTTT.

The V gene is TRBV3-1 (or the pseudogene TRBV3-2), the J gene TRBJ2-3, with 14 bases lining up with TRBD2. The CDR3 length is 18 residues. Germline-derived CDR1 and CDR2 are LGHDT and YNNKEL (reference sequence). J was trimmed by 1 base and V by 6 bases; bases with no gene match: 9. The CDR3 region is CASRVTGTSGSRTDTQYF. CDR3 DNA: TGTGCCAGCAGAGTCACGGGGACTAGCGGGAGCCGCACAGATACGCAGTATTTT.

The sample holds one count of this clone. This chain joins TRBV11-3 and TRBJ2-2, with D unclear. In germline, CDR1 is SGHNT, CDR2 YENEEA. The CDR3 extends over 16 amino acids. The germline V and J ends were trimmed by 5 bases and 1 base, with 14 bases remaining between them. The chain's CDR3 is CASSPGSAGNTGELFF. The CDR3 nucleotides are TGTGCCAGCAGCCCCGGCTCGGCAGGGAACACCGGGGAGCTGTTTTTT.

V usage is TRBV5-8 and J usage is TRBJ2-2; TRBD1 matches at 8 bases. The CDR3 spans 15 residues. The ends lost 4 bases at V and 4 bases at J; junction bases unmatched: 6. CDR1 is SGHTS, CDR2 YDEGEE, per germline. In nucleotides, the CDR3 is TGTGCCAGCAGCCGGACAGGGAGGAGCACCGGGGAGCTGTTTTTT. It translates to CASSRTGRSTGELFF.

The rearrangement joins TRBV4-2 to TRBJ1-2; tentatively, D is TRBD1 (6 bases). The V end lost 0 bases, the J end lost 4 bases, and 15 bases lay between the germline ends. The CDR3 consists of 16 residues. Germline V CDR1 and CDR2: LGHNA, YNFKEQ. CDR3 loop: CASSQEVGDKAYGYTF. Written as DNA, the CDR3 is TGTGCCAGCAGCCAAGAAGTAGGGGACAAGGCCTATGGCTACACCTTC.

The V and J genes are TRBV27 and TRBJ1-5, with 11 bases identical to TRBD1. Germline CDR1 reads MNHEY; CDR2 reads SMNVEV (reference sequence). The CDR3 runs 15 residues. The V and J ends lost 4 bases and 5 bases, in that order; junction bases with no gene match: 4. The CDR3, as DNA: TGTGCCAGCAGTTACGGGACAGGGGGGGATCAGCCCCAGCATTTT. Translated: CASSYGTGGDQPQHF.

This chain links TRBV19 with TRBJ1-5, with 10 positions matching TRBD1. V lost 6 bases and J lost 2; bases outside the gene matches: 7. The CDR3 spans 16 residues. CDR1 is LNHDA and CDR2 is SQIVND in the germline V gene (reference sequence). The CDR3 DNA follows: TGTGCCAGTAGCCCCACCGGGACAGGGGGCAATCAGCCCCAGCATTTT. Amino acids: CASSPTGTGGNQPQHF.

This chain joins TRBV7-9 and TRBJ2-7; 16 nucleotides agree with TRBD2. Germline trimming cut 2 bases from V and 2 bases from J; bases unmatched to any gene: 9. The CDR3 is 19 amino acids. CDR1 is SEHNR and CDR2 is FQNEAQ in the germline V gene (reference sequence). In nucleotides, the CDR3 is TGTGCCAGCAGCTTACCTTCGGGACTAGCGGGAGGGGGGGCCTACGAGCAGTACTTC. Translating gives CASSLPSGLAGGGAYEQYF.

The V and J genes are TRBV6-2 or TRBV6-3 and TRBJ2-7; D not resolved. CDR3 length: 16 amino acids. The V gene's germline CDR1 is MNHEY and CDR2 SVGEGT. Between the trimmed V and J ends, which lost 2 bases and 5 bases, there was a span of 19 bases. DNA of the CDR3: TGTGCCAGCAGTTACGGAAGCACCCGATTCTTCGACGAGCAGTACTTC. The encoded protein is CASSYGSTRFFDEQYF.

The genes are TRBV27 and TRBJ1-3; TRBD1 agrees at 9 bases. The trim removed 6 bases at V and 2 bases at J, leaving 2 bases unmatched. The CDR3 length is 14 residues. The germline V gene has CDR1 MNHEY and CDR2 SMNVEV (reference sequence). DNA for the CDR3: TGTGCCAGCAGACAGGGGGCGGCTGGAAACACCATATATTTT. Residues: CASRQGAAGNTIYF.

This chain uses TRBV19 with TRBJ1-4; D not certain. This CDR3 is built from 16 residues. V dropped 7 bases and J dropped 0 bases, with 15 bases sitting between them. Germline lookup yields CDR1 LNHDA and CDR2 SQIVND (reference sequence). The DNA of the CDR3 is TGTGCCAGTATTTGGGCAGAAGCCTCAACTAATGAAAAACTGTTTTTT. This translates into CASIWAEASTNEKLFF.

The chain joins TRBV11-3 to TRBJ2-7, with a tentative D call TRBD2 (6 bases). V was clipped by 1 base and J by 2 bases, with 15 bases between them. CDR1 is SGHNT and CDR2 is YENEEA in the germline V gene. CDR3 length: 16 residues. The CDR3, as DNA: TGTGCCAGCAGCTTAGGGTTTTCGGGGGACGCCTACGAGCAGTACTTC. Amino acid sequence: CASSLGFSGDAYEQYF.

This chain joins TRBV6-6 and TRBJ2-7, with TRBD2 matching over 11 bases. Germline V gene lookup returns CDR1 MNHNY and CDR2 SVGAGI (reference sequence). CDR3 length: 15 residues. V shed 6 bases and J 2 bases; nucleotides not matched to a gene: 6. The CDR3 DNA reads TGTGCCAGCAGACAAACTAGCGGGAGTCCCTACGAGCAGTACTTC. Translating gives CASRQTSGSPYEQYF.

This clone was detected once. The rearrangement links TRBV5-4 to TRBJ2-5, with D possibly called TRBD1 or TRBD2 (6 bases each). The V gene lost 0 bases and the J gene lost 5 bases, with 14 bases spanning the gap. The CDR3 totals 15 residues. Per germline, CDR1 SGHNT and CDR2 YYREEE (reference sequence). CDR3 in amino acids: CASSLGGALMETQYF. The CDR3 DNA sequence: TGTGCCAGCAGCTTGGGGGGGGCACTTATGGAGACCCAGTACTTC.

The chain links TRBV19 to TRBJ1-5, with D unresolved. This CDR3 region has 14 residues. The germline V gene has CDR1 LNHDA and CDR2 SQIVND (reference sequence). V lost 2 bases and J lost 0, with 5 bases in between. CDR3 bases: TGTGCCAGTAGTATAAGCCATAGCAATCAGCCCCAGCATTTT. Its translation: CASSISHSNQPQHF.

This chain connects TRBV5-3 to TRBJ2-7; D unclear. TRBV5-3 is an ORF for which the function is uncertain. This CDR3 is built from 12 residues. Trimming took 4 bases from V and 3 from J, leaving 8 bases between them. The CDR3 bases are TGTGCCAGAAGCCGAAGGAGCTACGAGCAGTACTTC. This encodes CARSRRSYEQYF.

The CDR3 loop reads CASSPGAQWGFHGYTF. The CDR3 DNA is TGTGCCAGCAGCCCGGGGGCCCAGTGGGGGTTTCATGGCTACACCTTC. The chain employs TRBV7-9 and TRBJ1-2, with a tentative D call TRBD1 (6 bases). The ends were cut back, 5 bases at V and 6 bases at J, with 22 bases in the middle. Germline loops: CDR1 SEHNR, CDR2 FQNEAQ (reference sequence). The CDR3 consists of 16 residues.

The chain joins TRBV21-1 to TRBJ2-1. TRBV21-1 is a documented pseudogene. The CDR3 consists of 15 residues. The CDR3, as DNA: TGTGCCAGCAAGGGGGGAGAAGCGGGTGGCAATGAGCAGTTCTTC. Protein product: CASKGGEAGGNEQFF.

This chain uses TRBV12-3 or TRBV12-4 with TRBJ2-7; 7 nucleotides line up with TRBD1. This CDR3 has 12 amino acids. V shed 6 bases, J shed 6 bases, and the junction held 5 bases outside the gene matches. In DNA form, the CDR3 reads TGTGCCAGCAGCCTGGACAGGCTCGAGCAGTACTTC. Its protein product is CASSLDRLEQYF.

The CDR3 sequence is CSASLGNTEAFF. The CDR3 coding sequence is TGCAGTGCTAGTCTTGGAAACACTGAAGCTTTCTTT. The rearrangement uses TRBV20-1 and TRBJ1-1, with unresolved D. The CDR3 runs 12 residues. Germline CDR1 DFQATT, CDR2 SNEGSKA (reference sequence). Deletions cut 3 bases from V and 2 bases from J, with 7 bases between.

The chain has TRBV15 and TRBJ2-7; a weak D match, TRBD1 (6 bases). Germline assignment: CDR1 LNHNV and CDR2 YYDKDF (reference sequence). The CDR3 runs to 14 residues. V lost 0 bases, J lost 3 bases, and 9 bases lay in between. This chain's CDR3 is CATSRDLQGYEQYF. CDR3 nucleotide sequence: TGTGCCACCAGCAGAGATCTACAGGGCTACGAGCAGTACTTC.

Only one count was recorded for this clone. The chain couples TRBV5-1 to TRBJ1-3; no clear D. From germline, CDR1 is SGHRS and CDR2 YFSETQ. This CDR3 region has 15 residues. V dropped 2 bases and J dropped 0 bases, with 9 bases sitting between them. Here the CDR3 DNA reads TGCGCCAGCAGCTTATGGGAAAGCTCTGGAAACACCATATATTTT. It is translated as CASSLWESSGNTIYF.

The CDR3 here is CASTRRTGGDEQYF. The CDR3 DNA follows: TGTGCCAGCACCAGAAGGACAGGGGGCGACGAGCAGTACTTC. J is TRBJ2-7 and V is TRBV3-1 (or the pseudogene TRBV3-2); TRBD1 matches 11 bases. Trimming removed 7 bases from V and 5 bases from J; junction bases left unmatched: 7. This CDR3 contains 14 residues. Germline CDR1 and CDR2: LGHDT and YNNKEL (reference sequence).

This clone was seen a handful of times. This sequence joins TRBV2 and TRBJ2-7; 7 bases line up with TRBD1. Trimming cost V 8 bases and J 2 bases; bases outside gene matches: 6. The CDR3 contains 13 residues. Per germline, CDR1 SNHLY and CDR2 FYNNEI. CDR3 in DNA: TGTGCCAGCGCCGGGACAGCTCCCTACGAGCAGTACTTC. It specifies CASAGTAPYEQYF.

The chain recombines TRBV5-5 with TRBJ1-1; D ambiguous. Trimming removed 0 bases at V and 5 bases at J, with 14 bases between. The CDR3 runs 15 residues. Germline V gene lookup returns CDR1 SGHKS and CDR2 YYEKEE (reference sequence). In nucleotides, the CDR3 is TGTGCCAGCAGCTTGGGAAGGGCCCCGGGAACTGAAGCTTTCTTT. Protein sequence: CASSLGRAPGTEAFF.

This CDR3 reads CASSPVNYGYTF. The CDR3, as DNA: TGTGCCAGCAGTCCGGTTAACTATGGCTACACCTTC. The chain recombines TRBV12-3 or TRBV12-4 with TRBJ1-2, with unresolved D. The CDR3 sequence is 12 residues long. Trimming took off 5 bases at V and 1 base at J, with 5 bases between the two ends.

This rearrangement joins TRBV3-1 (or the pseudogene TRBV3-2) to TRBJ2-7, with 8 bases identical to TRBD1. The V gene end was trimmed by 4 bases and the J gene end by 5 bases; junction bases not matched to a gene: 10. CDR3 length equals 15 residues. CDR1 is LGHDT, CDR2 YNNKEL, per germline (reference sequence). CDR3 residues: CASSPQGARLDEQYF. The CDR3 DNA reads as TGTGCCAGCAGCCCCCAGGGGGCGAGGTTGGACGAGCAGTACTTC.

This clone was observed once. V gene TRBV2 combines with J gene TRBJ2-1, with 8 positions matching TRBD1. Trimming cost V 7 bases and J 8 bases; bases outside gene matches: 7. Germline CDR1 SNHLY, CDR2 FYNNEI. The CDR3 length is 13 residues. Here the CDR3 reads CASNDRGWDEQFF. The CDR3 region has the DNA TGTGCCAGCAACGACAGGGGATGGGATGAGCAGTTCTTC.

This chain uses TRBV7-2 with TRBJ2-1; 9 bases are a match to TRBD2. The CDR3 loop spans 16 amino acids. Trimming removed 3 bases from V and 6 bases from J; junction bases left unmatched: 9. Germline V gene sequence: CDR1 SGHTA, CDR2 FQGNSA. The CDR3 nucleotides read TGTGCCAGCAGCTTTCCTCGACTAGCGGAACCCAATGAGCAGTTCTTC. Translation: CASSFPRLAEPNEQFF.